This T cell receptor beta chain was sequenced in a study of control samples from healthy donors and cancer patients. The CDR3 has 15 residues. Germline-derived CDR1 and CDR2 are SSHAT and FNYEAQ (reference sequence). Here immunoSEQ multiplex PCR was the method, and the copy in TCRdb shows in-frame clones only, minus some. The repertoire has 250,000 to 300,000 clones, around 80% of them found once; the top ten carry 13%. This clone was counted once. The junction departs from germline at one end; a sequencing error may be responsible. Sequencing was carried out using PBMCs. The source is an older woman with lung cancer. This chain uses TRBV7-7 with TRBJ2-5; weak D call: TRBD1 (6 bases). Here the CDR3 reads CASSLGDRIQETQYF. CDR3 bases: TGTGCTAGCAGCTTAGGAGACAGGATCCAAGAGACCCAGTACTTC. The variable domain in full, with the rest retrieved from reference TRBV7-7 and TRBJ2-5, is GAGVSQSPRYKVTKRGQDVTLRCDPISSHATLYWYQQALGQGPEFLTYFNYEAQPDKSGLPSDRFSAERPEGSISTLTIQRTEQRDSAMYRCASSLGDRIQETQYFGPGTRLLVL.